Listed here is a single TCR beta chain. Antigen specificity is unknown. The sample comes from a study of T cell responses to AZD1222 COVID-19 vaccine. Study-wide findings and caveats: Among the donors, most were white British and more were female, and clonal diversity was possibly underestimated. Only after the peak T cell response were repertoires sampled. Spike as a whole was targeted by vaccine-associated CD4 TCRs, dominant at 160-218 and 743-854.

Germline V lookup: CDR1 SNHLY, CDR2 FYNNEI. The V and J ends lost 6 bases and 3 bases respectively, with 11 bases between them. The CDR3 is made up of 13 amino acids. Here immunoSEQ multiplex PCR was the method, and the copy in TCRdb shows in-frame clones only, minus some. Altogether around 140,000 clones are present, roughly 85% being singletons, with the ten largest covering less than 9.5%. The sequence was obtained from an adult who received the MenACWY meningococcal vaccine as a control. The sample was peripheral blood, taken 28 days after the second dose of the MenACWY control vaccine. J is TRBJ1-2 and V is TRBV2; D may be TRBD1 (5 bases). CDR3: CASSRDLDYGYTF. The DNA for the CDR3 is TGTGCCAGCAGCAGGGACCTGGACTATGGCTACACCTTC. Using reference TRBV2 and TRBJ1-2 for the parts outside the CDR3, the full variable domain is EPEVTQTPSHQVTQMGQEVILRCVPISNHLYFYWYRQILGQKVEFLVSFYNNEISEKSEIFDDQFSVERPDGSNFTLKIRSTKLEDSAMYFCASSRDLDYGYTFGSGTRLTVV.